This T cell receptor (beta chain) was retrieved from a study of identical twins. Study-wide results and limits: There is a chance that invariant MAIT and iNKT cells partially muddied zero-insertion analyses.

Template switching (which added a universal primer site) was used, and cDNA carried unique molecular identifiers. TCRdb reanalysed the 5' RACE reads using MiXCR and keeps one entry per CDR3 protein. Among some 1,700,000 distinct CDR3 sequences, less than 35% were seen once, and the ten largest hold about 0.25%. The CDR3 loop spans 16 amino acids. Germline assignment: CDR1 SGHTA and CDR2 FQGNSA. J gave up 7 bases and V 1 base, and 9 bases lay outside the gene matches. This clonotype came up a few times. Antigen unknown. Input material: cord blood. The sequence derives from a newborn girl in good health. This chain connects TRBV7-2 to TRBJ2-7, with 11 nucleotides matching TRBD2. The CDR3 protein is CASSLEPQRLAGEQYF. The CDR3 coding sequence is TGTGCCAGCAGCTTAGAACCGCAAAGACTAGCGGGGGAGCAGTACTTC. Based on the CDR3 plus reference TRBV7-2 and TRBJ2-7, the full variable domain is GAGVSQSPSNKVTEKGKDVELRCDPISGHTALYWYRQSLGQGLEFLIYFQGNSAPDKSGLPSDRFSAERTGGSVSTLTIQRTQQEDSAVYLCASSLEPQRLAGEQYFGPGTRLTVT.